This T cell receptor beta chain was recorded in a study of cytomegalovirus exposure and HLA in healthy donors (dated by TCRdb to the late 2010s). Some background on the complete study: According to an earlier analysis of around 600 of the donors, some 170 million T cells yielded 117 million unique TCR beta sequences and 276 Gb of sequence data. An early release covering about 600 HLA-typed donors comprised about 300 gigabases of sequencing data and around 85 million unique TCR sequences. Among the approximately 400 genotyped donors, about 83% belonged to the genetic ancestry cluster associated with self-reported Caucasian donors. The study aimed to test whether signatures of past pathogen exposure could be identified by cataloging public T cell receptors. Using immunosequencing, the study profiled T cell repertoires from 666 subjects and related those repertoires to cytomegalovirus serostatus. Besides the first cohort of approximately 710 subjects, a separate validation cohort made up of 120 different subjects was used. The study combined high-throughput TCR immunosequencing, statistical association of individual TCRs with disease status, and machine learning to predict cytomegalovirus infection status. A later analysis re-examined previously published TCR beta repertoires from more than 650 donors and added high-resolution HLA genotyping to investigate patterns of TCR occurrence. In the later analysis, no new phenotypic data were used to find candidate immune exposures; instead, reliance was placed on TCR beta sequences and their occurrence across donors. In an earlier analysis of around 540 of the donors, high-throughput TCR beta sequencing was used to judge whether each TCR beta V gene segment behaved as functional or pseudogenic. Donor age, sex, ethnicity and CMV serostatus were compiled together with the repertoire data. A later genetic analysis used genome-wide SNP genotypes for about three fifths of the 666 donors, treating that subset as a discovery cohort. All discovery cohort repertoires had been generated on a single sequencing platform. HLA typing covered class I and class II loci at four-digit resolution. The number of donors typed differed by locus, with 629-630 for A, B, C, DRB1 and DQB1, roughly 550 for DQA1, over 600 for DPA1, and approximately 470 for DPB1. Four or five DR-DQ haplotypes were treated as single units for association and clustering because of strong linkage in the cohort. On average, around 240,000 unique TCR beta nucleotide sequences were sequenced per donor among some 430 genotyped donors of the cohort, with roughly 18% of those sequences being non-productive. Summary of the overall study and its limitations: Compared with equally common non-associated chains, HLA-associated TCR beta chains in a later analysis were more clonally expanded and had lower generation probabilities. The authors suggested that the approach could potentially be extended to other disease states and immunological phenotypes. In both the original and validation cohorts, the classifier was reported to diagnose cytomegalovirus status with high specificity and sensitivity. Several of the top co-occurrence clusters appeared to be linked to parvovirus B19, influenza, CMV and Epstein-Barr virus, according to a later analysis. A group of highly shared sequence variants was considered likely to be a technical artifact of the sequencing pipeline. Broadly in line with IMGT annotations, most TCR beta V segments showed up in productive rearrangements about 90% or about 30% of the time in an earlier analysis of several hundred of the donors. Because the 87-base-pair reads could not distinguish some IMGT-functional V segments, including TRBV6-2 and TRBV6-3, those segments were excluded. When HLA alleles, especially DR and DQ, strongly co-occurred, TCR associations were difficult to assign to individual alleles. The study listed approximately 160 TCR beta chains as associated with cytomegalovirus. According to a later analysis, TCR association rates differed among HLA loci, with DRB1 alleles showing the most associated TCRs and HLA-C alleles showing the fewest. The earlier analysis of 587 of the donors excluded over 15 rarely observed V segments, including chromosome 9 orphons, because counts were too low. Only TCR beta chains were sequenced in this cohort, and the absence of alpha or paired-chain data limited detectable features. While some public TCRs were present in many individuals, most TCR sequences turned up only very rarely across donors. Because some donors lacked HLA typing at each locus, the association tests relied only on the typed subset. Most CMV-associated TCR beta chains appeared to be HLA-restricted in a later analysis, and the HLA associations seemed to be driven largely by CMV exposure. A later genetic analysis reported fewer N-insertions in productive TCRs among donors in an Asian-associated ancestry cluster than the roughly 620-donor mean. A further reported finding was that TCR beta sequences accurately predicted the HLA-A and HLA-B alleles for most subjects in the first cohort. For the cohort, immune exposure information was limited to CMV serostatus. An association between a missense DCLRE1C variant and V-gene and J-gene trimming of TCR beta chains was found in a later genetic analysis and replicated in an independent cohort. Three of the identified cytomegalovirus-associated TCR beta chains were confirmed in vitro to be specific for cytomegalovirus antigens. Specific HLA alleles were associated with some 15,000 TCR beta sequences at a false discovery rate of 0.05 in a later analysis. Roughly uniform sequencing depth across donors was assumed in presence/absence analyses, although this assumption may not hold. Correlated functional status among segregating V segments might reflect linkage disequilibrium, but an unknown experimental factor could not be ruled out.

The method was the immunoSEQ multiplex PCR assay. For the multiplex PCR, a mixture combining 60 forward primers for TCR Vbeta segments and 13 reverse primers for TCR Jbeta segments was used. The CDR3 region of rearranged TCR beta genes was amplified from genomic DNA by a multiplex PCR assay. The Illumina HiSeq System was used to sequence the amplified TCR beta libraries as 87-base-pair reads. The authors' analysis ran thus. In a later analysis, tens of millions of unique TCR beta chains were counted across the approximately 640 repertoires, and approximately 9.9 million of these chains were shared by at least two donors. Raw reads were error-corrected and collapsed into unique sequences by a nearest-neighbor algorithm in which closely related sequences were merged to remove PCR and sequencing errors. V, D and J gene segments were assigned by aligning CDR3 sequences to IMGT reference sequences. Each retained sequence needed at least a six-nucleotide match to both a V gene segment and a J gene segment. A rearrangement counted as productive if the CDR3 had no stop codons and remained in frame with V and J, and every other rearrangement counted as non-productive. CDR3 was defined by IMGT convention, running from the second conserved V-encoded cysteine to the conserved J-encoded phenylalanine. The earlier analysis of around 640 of the donors excluded sequences that lacked an unambiguous match to a single V gene segment. In an earlier analysis of approximately 560 of the donors, a V segment was called functional when productive rearrangements were above 56.7%, and segregating when the standard deviation between donors exceeded 5%. A statistical classification framework was built for diagnosing cytomegalovirus status from the catalog of TCR beta chain sequences. A later analysis assigned V and J genes by comparing TCR nucleotide sequences with IMGT/GENE-DB human TR gene sequences. Using the TCRdist pipeline, a later analysis assigned CDR3 sequences along with most-parsimonious VDJ recombination scenarios. A later analysis defined each TCR beta chain by its CDR3 amino acid sequence plus V-gene family, and excluded reads lacking a unique V-gene family. In a later analysis, approximately 590 highly shared, low-generation-probability nucleotide sequences were removed to address suspected cross-contamination and a sequencing artifact. In a later analysis, a clonal expansion index for each public chain was calculated from normalized within-repertoire ranks of inferred template counts. In a later analysis, generation probabilities were computed using a VDJ recombination model fitted to out-of-frame rearrangements, and the results were checked against IGoR. A later analysis scored TCR-TCR, TCR-HLA and TCR-CMV co-occurrence with hypergeometric tests, applying a repertoire-size bias correction to TCR pairs. To estimate false discovery rates, a later analysis permuted the HLA or CMV assignments 20 times. In a later analysis, co-occurring TCRs were grouped using DBSCAN, with TCRdist sequence similarity added in when clustering inside HLA-allele-positive subsets. For co-occurrence clustering, repertoires with fewer than 30,000 or more than 120,000 public chains were excluded, along with 4 to 6 repertoires with anomalous nucleotide sharing. The source is immuneACCESS, and TCRdb retained only in-frame sequences with V and J called. Part of the clones is not carried over; for the studies checked, unresolved V genes explain less than half of this, and the remainder is unexplained. The D gene and trimming were derived from the DNA, and the V and J assignments and clone size from that table. For this sample the table gives approximately 190,000 clones, of which more than 80% were detected only once. The ten largest clones represent about 2.6% of the sample.

In total, 600 or so healthy bone marrow donors made up the cohort. All cohort members were sampled while nominally healthy, although unrecorded immune exposures were likely present. The donor tested CMV seropositive and was one of the 289 seropositive cohort members. A peripheral blood sample was collected from each donor, and TCR beta sequencing was performed on peripheral blood mononuclear cells. Genomic DNA extraction from the blood cell samples was performed with the Qiagen DNeasy Blood Extraction Kit. Of note for this clone: Its specific antigen is unknown. One junction end does not reproduce the germline sequence, and a read error may be involved.

The germline V gene encodes CDR1 MNHNS and CDR2 SASEGT. From the cysteine through the phenylalanine, the CDR3 covers 14 amino acids. The kept DNA is CDR3 alone, 42 bases in frame from the first base. The sequence was obtained from a woman aged 45-59 years in good health and CMV-seropositive. Recombination linked TRBV6-1 to TRBJ1-5; a stretch of 10 junction bases matches TRBD1. Sequenced: PBMCs. The CDR3 reads as follows: CASSETGGKQPQHF. The DNA sequence follows: TGTGCCAGCAGTGAGACAGGGGGCAAACAGCCCCAGCATTTT.